This passage covers 8 T cell receptor beta chains from one sample sequenced in a study of cytomegalovirus exposure and HLA in healthy donors. Data came from immunoSEQ multiplex PCR; TCRdb stores just in-frame clones and leaves some out. Of roughly 56,000 clones detected, 85% to 95% appear once; the ten largest clones hold 1.5% to 2%. Sequencing was carried out using PBMCs. The receptors were sampled from a young woman in good health and CMV-seropositive.

The V and J genes are TRBV27 and TRBJ1-1; a weak D match, TRBD1 (5 bases). The ends were cut back, 6 bases at V and 6 bases at J, with 14 bases in the middle. The germline gives CDR1 MNHEY, CDR2 SMNVEV (reference sequence). CDR3 size: 13 residues. For the CDR3, the DNA is TGTGCCAGCAGCACGGGAGTGGGGCCTGAAGCTTTCTTT. Translation: CASSTGVGPEAFF.

V and J are TRBV19 and TRBJ2-6; 9 nucleotides match TRBD1. The germline V gene encodes CDR1 LNHDA and CDR2 SQIVND (reference sequence). J was trimmed by 4 bases and V by 5 bases; bases with no gene match: 9. The CDR3 has 17 residues. The CDR3 DNA is TGTGCCAGTAGTCCGGGACAGGGTACATCGGGGGCCAACGTCCTGACTTTC. Translating it yields CASSPGQGTSGANVLTF.

V gene TRBV27 combines with J gene TRBJ1-2; 9 bases fit TRBD1. Germline CDR1 is MNHEY and CDR2 is SMNVEV (reference sequence). J lost 8 bases, V lost 6 bases, and 7 bases had no gene match. The CDR3 consists of 13 residues. The chain's CDR3 is CASSWTGAGGYTF. CDR3 DNA: TGTGCCAGCAGCTGGACAGGGGCGGGAGGCTACACCTTC.

Notes on this clone: The junction departs from the called germline gene at one end, perhaps through a read error. V gene TRBV29-1 combines with J gene TRBJ1-2; 7 bases are shared with TRBD1. The CDR3 loop spans 14 amino acids. Germline CDR1 is SQVTM and CDR2 is ANQGSEA. The CDR3 DNA reads as TGCAGCATTGACAGGGTGTCAGCGAGCTATGGCTACACCTTC. It translates to CSIDRVSASYGYTF.

The chain uses TRBV9 and TRBJ2-2; D gene unclear. V lost 7 bases to trimming and J lost 1 base, with 8 bases between them. Germline V CDR1 and CDR2: SGDLS, YYNGEE. This CDR3 contains 13 residues. This chain's CDR3 is CASQKLNTGELFF. In nucleotides, the CDR3 is TGTGCCAGCCAGAAGTTGAACACCGGGGAGCTGTTTTTT.

The chain combines TRBV5-1 with TRBJ2-7, with TRBD1 matching 7 bases. With V trimmed by 3 bases and J by 5 bases, 8 bases remained unmatched. Germline V CDR1 and CDR2: SGHRS, YFSETQ. The CDR3 spans 14 residues. CDR3 sequence reads: CASSSGQPLDEQYF. CDR3 nucleotides: TGCGCCAGCAGCTCGGGACAGCCACTGGACGAGCAGTACTTC. Filled out from reference TRBV5-1 and TRBJ2-7, the complete variable domain reads KAGVTQTPRYLIKTRGQQVTLSCSPISGHRSVSWYQQTPGQGLQFLFEYFSETQRNKGNFPGRFSGRQFSNSRSEMNVSTLELGDSALYLCASSSGQPLDEQYFGPGTRLTVT.

The chain joins TRBV27 to TRBJ1-1; D remains ambiguous. Looked up from germline, CDR1 is MNHEY and CDR2 is SMNVEV (reference sequence). The CDR3 spans 20 residues. The V end lost 0 bases, the J end lost 3 bases, and 26 bases lay between the germline ends. The CDR3 nucleotides are TGTGCCAGCAGTTTATCGCTCCGGACTATCTTTTTCGGATTGGACACTGAAGCTTTCTTT. As protein: CASSLSLRTIFFGLDTEAFF.

The rearrangement links TRBV20-1 to TRBJ1-1; possibly TRBD1 for D (6 bases). V was cut by 5 bases and J by 11 bases, with 15 bases left in between. The germline gives CDR1 DFQATT, CDR2 SNEGSKA (reference sequence). The CDR3 totals 11 residues. In nucleotides, the CDR3 is TGCAGTGCTGCGAGGGCCAGGGGTGCTTTCTTT. It translates to CSAARARGAFF.